Listed below are T cell receptor beta chains from one sample, sequenced in a study of cytomegalovirus exposure and HLA in healthy donors. The data were produced by immunoSEQ multiplex PCR, yet TCRdb's version contains in-frame clones alone and is incomplete. The sample data list 96,000 or so clones. Sequencing was performed on PBMCs. Every receptor here comes from a woman younger than 45 in good health and CMV-seronegative. Both conserved end residues are part of each CDR3. A D gene is named only where the DNA matches it firmly.

J gene: TRBJ2-7
D gene: .
CDR3 length: 14
V gene: TRBV28
CDR3 DNA: TGTGCCAGCAGTTTTTCTGGACTCGGGTACGAGCAGTACTTC
CDR3 protein: CASSFSGLGYEQYF

J gene: TRBJ2-6
D gene: .
CDR3 length: 16
V gene: TRBV5-8
CDR3 DNA: TGTGCCAGCAGCTTGCCAGGCAGCTCTGGGGCCAACGTCCTGACTTTC
CDR3 protein: CASSLPGSSGANVLTF

J gene: TRBJ2-1
D gene: TRBD2
CDR3 length: 17
V gene: TRBV13
CDR3 DNA: TGTGCCAGCAGCTCCACCGGGACTAGCGGGGGTAACAATGAGCAGTTCTTC
CDR3 protein: CASSSTGTSGGNNEQFF

J gene: TRBJ1-1
D gene: .
CDR3 length: 13
V gene: TRBV28
CDR3 DNA: TGTGCCAGCAGGGGCTCAGGGGACACTGAAGCTTTCTTT
CDR3 protein: CASRGSGDTEAFF

J gene: TRBJ1-6
D gene: .
CDR3 length: 14
V gene: TRBV30
CDR3 DNA: TGTGCCTGGAGTGTATCCGTACTTAATTCACCCCTCCACTTT
CDR3 protein: CAWSVSVLNSPLHF

J gene: TRBJ1-3
D gene: .
CDR3 length: 13
V gene: TRBV5-1
CDR3 DNA: TGCGCCAGCAGCGCAGGCTCTGGAAACACCATATATTTT
CDR3 protein: CASSAGSGNTIYF

J gene: TRBJ2-7
D gene: .
CDR3 length: 13
V gene: TRBV6-4
CDR3 DNA: TGTGCCAGCAGTGACTCGGACACCTACGAGCAGTACTTC
CDR3 protein: CASSDSDTYEQYF

J gene: TRBJ1-1
D gene: .
CDR3 length: 14
V gene: TRBV9
CDR3 DNA: TGTGCCAGCAGCGCACAGGCCCGTAACACTGAAGCTTTCTTT
CDR3 protein: CASSAQARNTEAFF

J gene: TRBJ2-7
D gene: .
CDR3 length: 12
V gene: TRBV2
CDR3 DNA: TGTGCCAGCAGGCCTAACAGGGAAAACCAGTACTTC
CDR3 protein: CASRPNRENQYF

J gene: TRBJ2-5
D gene: TRBD2
CDR3 length: 13
V gene: TRBV19
CDR3 DNA: TGTGCCAGTAGTATGGGACTAGGGGCGGCCCAGTACTTC
CDR3 protein: CASSMGLGAAQYF

J gene: TRBJ1-6
D gene: .
CDR3 length: 14
V gene: TRBV6-1
CDR3 DNA: TGTGCCAGCAGTGAGCGGGTTGAAGATTCACCCCTCCACTTT
CDR3 protein: CASSERVEDSPLHF

J gene: TRBJ2-3
D gene: .
CDR3 length: 15
V gene: TRBV9
CDR3 DNA: TGTGCCAGCAGCGTAGTAGGGGCCGGCACAGATACGCAGTATTTT
CDR3 protein: CASSVVGAGTDTQYF

J gene: TRBJ2-7
D gene: TRBD2
CDR3 length: 16
V gene: TRBV9
CDR3 DNA: TGTGCCAGCAGCGAGGGGACTAGCGGGCTTGCCTACGAGCAGTACTTC
CDR3 protein: CASSEGTSGLAYEQYF

J gene: TRBJ2-5
D gene: .
CDR3 length: 14
V gene: TRBV6-5
CDR3 DNA: TGTGCCAGCAGTTACTTGGACAACCAAGAGACCCAGTACTTC
CDR3 protein: CASSYLDNQETQYF

J gene: TRBJ2-7
D gene: TRBD2
CDR3 length: 18
V gene: TRBV4-1
CDR3 DNA: TGCGCCAGCAGCCAAGAGGCTAGCGGGAGAGCAGTTTCCTACGAGCAGTACTTC
CDR3 protein: CASSQEASGRAVSYEQYF

J gene: TRBJ1-1
D gene: TRBD1
CDR3 length: 16
V gene: TRBV28
CDR3 DNA: TGTGCCAGCAGTTTCCTCCCACAGGGGGAGAACACTGGAGCTTTCTTT
CDR3 protein: CASSFLPQGENTGAFF

J gene: TRBJ1-2
D gene: .
CDR3 length: 15
V gene: TRBV2
CDR3 DNA: TGTGCCAGCAGTGAAGCAACCGGGGGTTACTATGGCTACACCTTC
CDR3 protein: CASSEATGGYYGYTF

J gene: TRBJ2-7
D gene: TRBD1
CDR3 length: 15
V gene: TRBV28
CDR3 DNA: TGTGCCAGCAGTCCTAGTAGGGACAGAACCTACGAGCAGTACTTC
CDR3 protein: CASSPSRDRTYEQYF

J gene: TRBJ2-1
D gene: .
CDR3 length: 15
V gene: TRBV6-6
CDR3 DNA: TGTGCCAGCAGCCTCTCGGCCGCTAGGGGCAATGAGCAGTTCTTC
CDR3 protein: CASSLSAARGNEQFF

J gene: TRBJ1-1
D gene: TRBD1
CDR3 length: 15
V gene: TRBV6-6
CDR3 DNA: TGTGCCAGCAGTCAGGACAGGGCCATGAACACTGAAGCTTTCTTT
CDR3 protein: CASSQDRAMNTEAFF

J gene: TRBJ1-2
D gene: .
CDR3 length: 12
V gene: TRBV5-4
CDR3 DNA: TGTGCCAGCAGCTTGAAGCCTTATGGCTACACCTTC
CDR3 protein: CASSLKPYGYTF

J gene: TRBJ2-2
D gene: .
CDR3 length: 15
V gene: TRBV2
CDR3 DNA: TGTGCCAGCAGTGGACTACCCCAATACACCGGGGAGCTGTTTTTT
CDR3 protein: CASSGLPQYTGELFF

J gene: TRBJ2-7
D gene: .
CDR3 length: 17
V gene: TRBV5-1
CDR3 DNA: TGCGCCAGCAGCCCGGTCGGGGATTTAACCTCCTCCTACGAGCAGTACTTC
CDR3 protein: CASSPVGDLTSSYEQYF

J gene: TRBJ1-6
D gene: .
CDR3 length: 11
V gene: TRBV30
CDR3 DNA: TGTGCCTGGACCCTCAATTCACCCCTCCACTTT
CDR3 protein: CAWTLNSPLHF

J gene: TRBJ2-3
D gene: TRBD1
CDR3 length: 15
V gene: TRBV15
CDR3 DNA: TGTGCCACCAGCAGAGCGGGACAGGGGTCAGATACGCAGTATTTT
CDR3 protein: CATSRAGQGSDTQYF

J gene: TRBJ1-5
D gene: TRBD1
CDR3 length: 14
V gene: TRBV19
CDR3 DNA: TGTGCCAGTAGTTCTGACAGGGAGAATCAGCCCCAGCATTTT
CDR3 protein: CASSSDRENQPQHF

J gene: TRBJ1-2
D gene: .
CDR3 length: 14
V gene: TRBV19
CDR3 DNA: TGTGCCAGTAGTATCGGCGGAGCTAACTATGGCTACACCTTC
CDR3 protein: CASSIGGANYGYTF

J gene: TRBJ2-5
D gene: .
CDR3 length: 18
V gene: TRBV4-1
CDR3 DNA: TGCGCCAGCAGCCAATCGGCGGTCGTGGGGGCATTACAAGAGACCCAGTACTTC
CDR3 protein: CASSQSAVVGALQETQYF

J gene: TRBJ2-5
D gene: .
CDR3 length: 14
V gene: TRBV7-2
CDR3 DNA: TGTGCCAGCAGCTTAAACAGGGACGGAGAGACCCAGTACTTC
CDR3 protein: CASSLNRDGETQYF

J gene: TRBJ2-3
D gene: .
CDR3 length: 15
V gene: TRBV18
CDR3 DNA: TGTGCCAGCTCACCAGGGCAGGGTAGCACAGATACGCAGTATTTT
CDR3 protein: CASSPGQGSTDTQYF

J gene: TRBJ1-2
D gene: .
CDR3 length: 14
V gene: TRBV6-4
CDR3 DNA: TGTGCCAGCAGTGATGCAGGGGTGAACTATGGCTACACCTTC
CDR3 protein: CASSDAGVNYGYTF

J gene: TRBJ2-2
D gene: .
CDR3 length: 16
V gene: TRBV7-3
CDR3 DNA: TGTGCCAGCAGCACCAGGGGGGCTGCGAACACCGGGGAGCTGTTTTTT
CDR3 protein: CASSTRGAANTGELFF

J gene: TRBJ2-7
D gene: .
CDR3 length: 14
V gene: TRBV6-6
CDR3 DNA: TGTGCCAGCAGTCCTACAAGACAAAGTGGCGAGCAGTACTTC
CDR3 protein: CASSPTRQSGEQYF

J gene: TRBJ2-1
D gene: .
CDR3 length: 17
V gene: TRBV7-6
CDR3 DNA: TGTGCCAGCAGCACTCGAACCCTTTCTAGCTCCTACAATGAGCAGTTCTTC
CDR3 protein: CASSTRTLSSSYNEQFF

J gene: TRBJ1-2
D gene: .
CDR3 length: 13
V gene: TRBV16
CDR3 DNA: TGTGCCAGCAGCCACGGCCAGGGGAACGGCTACACCTTC
CDR3 protein: CASSHGQGNGYTF

J gene: TRBJ1-1
D gene: .
CDR3 length: 13
V gene: TRBV2
CDR3 DNA: TGTGCCAGCAGGAATAGTAAGGGGACTGAAGCTTTCTTT
CDR3 protein: CASRNSKGTEAFF

J gene: TRBJ1-3
D gene: .
CDR3 length: 13
V gene: TRBV27
CDR3 DNA: TGTGCCAGCAGAACAGGGATCGGAAACACCATATATTTT
CDR3 protein: CASRTGIGNTIYF

J gene: TRBJ2-7
D gene: TRBD2
CDR3 length: 15
V gene: TRBV4-1
CDR3 DNA: TGCGCCAGCAGCCAAACTAGCGGGGCAAAATACGAGCAGTACTTC
CDR3 protein: CASSQTSGAKYEQYF